This T cell receptor beta chain was documented in a study of T cell repertoires and Cas9 in healthy adults. Only in-frame clones appear in the TCRdb table, and some are missing; sequencing was by immunoSEQ multiplex PCR. This sample carries 20,000 to 25,000 clones, around 90% of them seen once, and the ten largest clones take roughly 0.7%. The CDR3 has 15 residues. CDR1 GTSNPN and CDR2 SVGIG come from the germline V gene (reference sequence). V lost 0 bases and J lost 6, with 17 bases in between. The TCR comes from a human donor in good health. The sample consisted of CD4+ effector T cells (CD127+, CD25-, CD137-, CD154-) from PBMCs; culture status not recorded. J is TRBJ1-2 and V is TRBV30, with D perhaps matching TRBD1 (6 bases). CDR3 amino acids: CAWSVRGLQGHGYTF. DNA of the CDR3: TGTGCCTGGAGTGTACGTGGCTTACAGGGCCATGGCTACACCTTC. Full variable domain (remainder filled in from reference TRBV30 and TRBJ1-2): SQTIHQWPATLVQPVGSPLSLECTVEGTSNPNLYWYRQAAGRGLQLLFYSVGIGQISSEVPQNLSASRPQDRQFILSSKKLLLSDSGFYLCAWSVRGLQGHGYTFGSGTRLTVV.